This T cell receptor beta chain was observed in a study of lymphopenia after photon versus proton radiotherapy. Notes on the study in general: Only patients who died were analyzed for survival; proton advantage is unproven. Photon-treated patients lost naive T cells and TCR diversity; proton-treated stayed stable.

Produced via immunoSEQ multiplex PCR; TCRdb's table is partial and in-frame only. The table includes tens of thousands of clones, approximately 87% detected once. Germline-derived CDR1 and CDR2 are MNHEY and SMNVEV (reference sequence). V shed 3 bases and J shed 2 bases, with 11 bases lying between them. This CDR3 has 15 amino acids. In regard to this clone: Its specificity is unknown.

The chain links TRBV27 to TRBJ2-1, with D maybe TRBD1 (5 bases). The TCR originated in a man aged 80 or over with esophageal cancer. Specimen: peripheral blood, collected from a patient treated with proton-based radiotherapy. DNA for the CDR3: TGTGCCAGCAGTTTTTTAGGGGAAACCTACAATGAGCAGTTCTTC. This gives the protein CASSFLGETYNEQFF.